This T cell receptor beta chain appears in the sequencing data of a study of T-cell memory formation after mild COVID-19 (dated by TCRdb to the early 2020s). Study-wide context: TCR sequence clusters from the two donors were found to be largely donor specific. Longitudinal TCRalpha and TCRbeta repertoire sequencing tracked T-cell clones expanding and contracting after mild COVID-19 in two donors. Two young, previously healthy adult volunteers made up the cohort, one male and one female.

The CDR3 holds 14 amino acids from the cysteine to the phenylalanine. The sequence is cut down to CDR3 DNA, 42 bases in frame from base 1. V loses 4 bases, J loses 4 bases, and the germline ends lie 11 bases apart. Per the germline V gene, MNHNS is the CDR1 and SASEGT is the CDR2. Ficoll-Paque density gradient centrifugation was used to isolate PBMCs. What the study reported, not specific to this receptor: SARS-CoV-2 specificity of the second-wave clones peaking on day 37 was not confirmed. The detection of some responding clones in pre-infection memory suggests that pre-existing cross-reactive memory T cells joined the SARS-CoV-2 response. Contracting CD4+ clones appeared mostly in the CM and EM memory subsets, whereas CD8+ clones were enriched in EMRA. The study covered only two mild cases, and larger cohorts including severe cases with pre-infection samples were considered necessary. From day 15 to 85, contracting clones showed balanced CD4/CD8 phenotypes, whereas a second wave of clones that expanded from day 15 to 37 leaned towards CD4+.

This sample was sequenced with an Illumina NovaSeq 6000. TCRalpha and TCRbeta cDNA libraries were constructed by 5'RACE with constant-segment primers, with sample barcodes and unique molecular identifiers being introduced. RNA was extracted from every sample with Trizol reagent. The libraries were amplified in two PCR steps, and the second step added a second sample barcode and Illumina TruSeq adapters. Libraries were sequenced on an Illumina NovaSeq with 2 x 150 bp paired-end reads. The study's own analysis went as follows. Demultiplexing of reads and collapsing into UMI-guided consensus sequences were performed with migec v1.2.7. Using mixcr v2.1.11, UMI consensuses were aligned to TRA and TRB V and J templates and then assembled into clonotypes. Expanded or contracted clonotypes were those called significant by both edgeR and NoisET, with noise models trained on biological replicates. edgeR calls used a false discovery rate-adjusted p below 0.01 and a log2 fold-change threshold of 1. As an exploratory analysis of dynamics, max-normalized trajectories of the 1000 most abundant clonotypes were examined by PCA with hierarchical clustering. Each responding clone was given a CD4 or CD8 phenotype based on the CD4+ and CD8+ repertoires, which had been sequenced separately. TCRdb applied fastp at Q25 and MiXCR to the public reads, then kept only in-frame beta chains. Entries that share a CDR3 protein sequence are merged under the most common genes and DNA. The V and J calls come from TCRdb's annotation, not from the publication. The sample data list 580,000 or so distinct CDR3 sequences, and 17% of these were observed just once. Around 8.1% of the sample comes from the top ten.

In its sample, this clonotype was seen a few times. Its binding antigen is unknown. Base qualities are not at hand, and no much larger clone is one base apart. The chain joins TRBV6-1 to TRBJ1-5, with the D gene call left open. This TCR was recovered from an adult woman who had mild COVID-19 (a few samples of this study predate the infection). The sample titles of this study are shuffled in the database, so cell type and time point are left out; the donor was told from shared clones. What was sequenced was PBMCs or a T cell subset sorted from them (not recorded which). The CDR3 protein: CASSVGEGNQPQHF. The sequenced DNA is TGTGCCAGCAGTGTTGGGGAGGGAAATCAGCCCCAGCATTTT.